The clone carrying this T cell receptor (beta chain) was detected ten times or more. The sample is drawn from a study of CD8 T cells in ankylosing spondylitis. Each CDR3 protein gets one entry after TCRdb re-called the 5' RACE reads with MiXCR. The sample has over 150,000 distinct CDR3 sequences; about 18% are singletons. V was trimmed by 5 bases and J by 1 base, leaving 10 bases between them. CDR1 is SGHDT and CDR2 is YYEEEE in the germline V gene. The CDR3 sequence is 13 residues long. The sequence derives from a male donor aged 5 to 30 with ankylosing spondylitis or in good health (not recorded which). Sequencing used blood, either unsorted or a sorted T cell fraction (not recorded which). This chain connects TRBV5-6 to TRBJ2-7, with D hard to call. The CDR3 region has the DNA TGTGCCAGCAGTTCCGTTAGTTCCTACGAGCAGTACGTC. Amino acid sequence: CASSSVSSYEQYV.